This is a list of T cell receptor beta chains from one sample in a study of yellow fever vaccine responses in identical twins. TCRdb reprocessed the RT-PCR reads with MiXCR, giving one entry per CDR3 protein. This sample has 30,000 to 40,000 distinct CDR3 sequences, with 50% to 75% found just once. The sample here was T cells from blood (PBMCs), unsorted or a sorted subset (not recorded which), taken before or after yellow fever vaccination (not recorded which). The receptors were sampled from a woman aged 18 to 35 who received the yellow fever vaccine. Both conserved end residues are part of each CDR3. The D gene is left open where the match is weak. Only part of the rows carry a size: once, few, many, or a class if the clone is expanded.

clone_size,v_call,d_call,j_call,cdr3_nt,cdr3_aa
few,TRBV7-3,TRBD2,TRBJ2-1,TGTGCCAGCAGCTCAAAGGGTAGCGGGAGTCGGAATGAGCAGTTCTTC,CASSSKGSGSRNEQFF
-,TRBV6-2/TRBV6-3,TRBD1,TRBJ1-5,TGTGCCAGCAGTTACTCCAGCCGGGGGACAGGGAACTATCAGCCCCAGCATTTT,CASSYSSRGTGNYQPQHF
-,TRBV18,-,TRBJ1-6,TGTGCCAGCTCACCAGTCTTGCCAACGGGTAATTCACCCCTCCACTTT,CASSPVLPTGNSPLHF
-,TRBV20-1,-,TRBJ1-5,TGCAGTGCGGCACAGACATATAGCAATCAGCCCCAGCATTTT,CSAAQTYSNQPQHF
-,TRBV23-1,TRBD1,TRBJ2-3,TGCGCCAGCAGTGAGCCGGGACAGGGGAGAGATACGCAGTATTTT,CASSEPGQGRDTQYF
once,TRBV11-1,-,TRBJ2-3,TGTGCCAGCAGCTCCCTGGTAGATCTGCGCACAGATACGCAGTATTTT,CASSSLVDLRTDTQYF
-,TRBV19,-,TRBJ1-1,TGTGCCAGTAGTATAAACCAGAACACTGAAGCTTTCTTT,CASSINQNTEAFF
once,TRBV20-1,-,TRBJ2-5,TGCAGTGCAGGGGAATTCCAAGAGACCCAGTACTTC,CSAGEFQETQYF
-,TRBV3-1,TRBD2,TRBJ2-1,TGTGCCAGCAGCCAAGAGGGACTAAACTATAATGAGCAGTTCTTC,CASSQEGLNYNEQFF
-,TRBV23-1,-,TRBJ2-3,TGCGCCAGCAGTCAAACGCCACTGGGTAGCACAGATACGCAGTATTTT,CASSQTPLGSTDTQYF
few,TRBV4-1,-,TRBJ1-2,TGCGCCAGCAGCCAAGAGGTCCGGTCCTTAAACTATGGCTACACCTTC,CASSQEVRSLNYGYTF
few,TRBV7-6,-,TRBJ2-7,TGTGCCAGCAGCCCACAGTCCAGGTCAGGCTCCTACGAGCAGTACTTC,CASSPQSRSGSYEQYF
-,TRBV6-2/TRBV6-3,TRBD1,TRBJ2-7,TGTGCCAGCAGTTACGATAAACAGGGGGCGAACTCCTACGAGCAGTACTTC,CASSYDKQGANSYEQYF